The 28 T cell receptor beta chains below were found in one sample sequenced in a study of blood T cell repertoires in COVID-19. Only in-frame clones appear in the TCRdb table, and some are missing; sequencing was by immunoSEQ multiplex PCR. This table has fewer than 300,000 clones, more than 80% appearing once. The sample consisted of PBMCs or T cells enriched from blood (not recorded which). These receptors came from a woman in her 30s who had recovered from COVID-19.

The V call is TRBV18, the J call TRBJ2-5; 7 bases line up with TRBD1. Germline V gene data show CDR1 as KGHSH and CDR2 as LQKENI. J lost 5 bases, V lost 3 bases, and 12 bases had no gene match. The CDR3 sequence is 16 residues long. Here the CDR3 reads CASSPMDTGVGETQYF. DNA for the CDR3: TGTGCCAGCTCACCCATGGACACAGGGGTTGGGGAGACCCAGTACTTC.

This clone came up a few times. The rearrangement uses TRBV11-2 and TRBJ1-2, with D perhaps TRBD1 (6 bases). Germline lookup yields CDR1 SGHAT and CDR2 FQNNGV. V was trimmed by 0 bases and J by 7 bases, leaving 12 bases between them. The CDR3 is made up of 14 amino acids. CDR3 region: CASSLDTAGVGYTF. For the CDR3, the DNA is TGTGCCAGCAGCTTAGATACTGCAGGGGTTGGCTACACCTTC.

This clone was seen just once. V is TRBV5-4 and J is TRBJ2-3; 9 bases align to TRBD2. V shed 3 bases, J shed 3 bases, and the junction held 5 bases outside the gene matches. This CDR3 region has 15 residues. Germline V lookup: CDR1 SGHNT, CDR2 YYREEE (reference sequence). The CDR3 region has the DNA TGTGCCAGCAGCTGGGCGGGAGGGAGGACAGATACGCAGTATTTT. Its translation is CASSWAGGRTDTQYF. Looking up the rest from reference TRBV5-4 and TRBJ2-3 gives the full variable domain: ETGVTQSPTHLIKTRGQQVTLRCSSQSGHNTVSWYQQALGQGPQFIFQYYREEENGRGNFPPRFSGLQFPNYSSELNVNALELDDSALYLCASSWAGGRTDTQYFGPGTRLTVL.

The chain joins TRBV19 to TRBJ1-1, with D uncertain. Trimming left V 0 bases short and J 6 bases short, with 11 bases between. CDR3 size: 14 residues. Per the germline V gene, CDR1 is LNHDA and CDR2 is SQIVND (reference sequence). CDR3 in amino acids: CASSIDTSLPEAFF. Here the CDR3 DNA reads TGTGCCAGTAGTATAGACACCAGTTTGCCTGAAGCTTTCTTT.

V gene TRBV27 combines with J gene TRBJ2-1, with 7 bases lining up with TRBD1. This CDR3 has 14 residues. The V segment lost 4 bases and the J segment 4 bases; nucleotides outside the gene matches: 4. Per the germline V gene, CDR1 is MNHEY and CDR2 is SMNVEV (reference sequence). The CDR3 DNA sequence: TGTGCCAGCAGTTCGGGACAGTATTACAATGAGCAGTTCTTC. Translated: CASSSGQYYNEQFF.

The rearrangement uses TRBV3-1 (or the pseudogene TRBV3-2) and TRBJ1-2; D remains unclear. Germline loops: CDR1 LGHDT, CDR2 YNNKEL (reference sequence). The CDR3 is made up of 11 amino acids. Trimming took 8 bases from V and 5 from J, leaving 9 bases between them. Here the CDR3 DNA reads TGTGCCAGCTCGTCAGCGTATGGCTACACCTTC. The encoded protein is CASSSAYGYTF.

The gene calls are TRBV19 and TRBJ1-5; D is perhaps TRBD1 (5 bases). Trimming cost V 5 bases and J 1 base, with 18 bases left between them. The CDR3 covers 17 residues. Germline CDR1 and CDR2: LNHDA and SQIVND (reference sequence). The CDR3 is CASSPLRRGMSNQPQHF. The CDR3 DNA reads TGTGCCAGTAGTCCCTTGCGGAGGGGTATGAGCAATCAGCCCCAGCATTTT.

The J gene is TRBJ1-5, the V gene TRBV28, with TRBD1 as a possible D gene (5 bases). Germline V lookup: CDR1 MDHEN, CDR2 SYDVKM. The CDR3 contains 12 residues. Trimming took off 5 bases at V and 6 bases at J, with 8 bases between the two ends. In DNA form, the CDR3 reads TGTGCCAGCAGTGGGGGGGTTCAGCCCCAGCATTTT. It encodes CASSGGVQPQHF.

The chain joins TRBV19 to TRBJ2-1; D is perhaps TRBD2 (5 bases). V was pared by 2 bases and J by 9 bases, with 11 bases between. Germline V gene lookup returns CDR1 LNHDA and CDR2 SQIVND (reference sequence). CDR3 length: 13 amino acids. The CDR3, as DNA: TGTGCCAGTAGTATAACTAGAAAAACTGAGCAGTTCTTC. Protein: CASSITRKTEQFF.

This chain joins TRBV19 and TRBJ1-5, with a tentative D call TRBD1 (6 bases). V gave up 3 bases and J gave up 5 bases, with 14 bases separating them. This CDR3 has 15 residues. CDR1 LNHDA and CDR2 SQIVND come from the germline V gene (reference sequence). The CDR3 here is CASSIVGSGDQPQHF. The CDR3 nucleotides are TGTGCCAGTAGTATTGTCGGGTCAGGGGATCAGCCCCAGCATTTT.

This clone showed up just once. The chain employs TRBV7-9 and TRBJ2-5; 8 bases are shared with TRBD2. With 1 base clipped from V and 5 bases from J, the junction kept 18 bases outside the gene matches. The CDR3 has 19 amino acids. CDR1 and CDR2 (germline): SEHNR, FQNEAQ (reference sequence). The CDR3 bases are TGTGCCAGCAGCTTAGATTGGTCTAAACCGGGAGGGCAACGGGAGACCCAGTACTTC. This translates into CASSLDWSKPGGQRETQYF.

The genes are TRBV11-3 and TRBJ2-1; D perhaps matches TRBD1 (6 bases). Germline values: CDR1 SGHNT, CDR2 YENEEA. The V and J ends lost 8 bases and 6 bases respectively, with 20 bases between them. The CDR3 is 15 residues long. This CDR3 is CASSPGDPFGNEQFF. The CDR3 bases are TGTGCCAGCTCCCCAGGGGACCCTTTCGGCAATGAGCAGTTCTTC.

The chain links TRBV6-5 to TRBJ1-2, with TRBD1 matching over 7 bases. With 6 bases clipped from V and 5 bases from J, the junction kept 12 bases outside the gene matches. The CDR3 runs 15 residues. CDR1 is MNHEY, CDR2 SVGAGI, per germline. The CDR3 DNA follows: TGTGCCAGCAGGGCGTACAGGGGAGAACAGTATGGCTACACCTTC. This translates into CASRAYRGEQYGYTF.

The chain has TRBV12-3 or TRBV12-4 and TRBJ2-1, with D possibly TRBD2 on 6 matching bases. The CDR3 covers 11 residues. The V and J ends lost 7 bases and 10 bases respectively, with 11 bases between them. This chain's CDR3 is CASTPGGEQFF. The CDR3 DNA reads as TGTGCCAGCACCCCTGGGGGGGAGCAGTTCTTC.

The V gene is TRBV9, the J gene TRBJ2-1, with D possibly matching TRBD2 (5 bases). V lost 0 bases to trimming and J lost 2 bases, with 9 bases between them. In germline, CDR1 is SGDLS, CDR2 YYNGEE. The CDR3 runs to 15 residues. Here the CDR3 reads CASSVGERPYNEQFF. Here the CDR3 DNA reads TGTGCCAGCAGCGTAGGGGAGCGGCCCTACAATGAGCAGTTCTTC.

This chain joins TRBV21-1 and TRBJ1-4; the D call in the table, TRBD1, was not verified against the DNA. TRBV21-1 is described as a pseudogene. The CDR3 has 17 residues. CDR3 sequence reads: CASSSRDRFSTNEKLFF. The CDR3 bases are TGTGCCAGCAGTTCCCGGGACAGGTTTTCAACTAATGAAAAACTGTTTTTT.

The chain's CDR3 is CASSEGNRNNEKLFF. The DNA for the CDR3 is TGTGCCAGCAGTGAAGGAAACAGGAATAATGAAAAACTGTTTTTT. The rearrangement uses TRBV25-1 and TRBJ1-4; D may be TRBD1 (5 bases). Germline V gives CDR1 MGHDK, CDR2 SYGVNS. The CDR3 contains 15 residues. Trimming removed 2 bases at V and 4 bases at J, with 11 bases between.

Written as DNA, the CDR3 is TGCGCCAGCAGTGACTCCGGGACAGGGGGCTTCCAAGAGACCCAGTACTTC. Its protein product is CASSDSGTGGFQETQYF. This chain joins TRBV10-1 and TRBJ2-5; TRBD1 agrees at 12 bases. With 3 bases clipped from V and 1 base from J, the junction kept 6 bases outside the gene matches. This CDR3 contains 17 residues. Germline CDR1 reads WNHNN; CDR2 reads SYGVQD (reference sequence).

The V call is TRBV10-2, the J call TRBJ1-3; the match to TRBD1 covers 12 bases. Germline V CDR1 and CDR2: WSHSY, SAAADI. The CDR3 contains 17 residues. The ends lost 2 bases at V and 2 bases at J; junction bases unmatched: 4. CDR3: CASSEEGQGAAGNTIYF. The CDR3 DNA follows: TGCGCCAGCAGTGAGGAGGGACAGGGGGCGGCTGGAAACACCATATATTTT.

Only one count was recorded for this clone. The rearrangement links TRBV7-2 to TRBJ1-2; no firm D call. CDR1 is SGHTA and CDR2 is FQGNSA in the germline V gene. The CDR3 is made up of 14 amino acids. V gave up 1 base and J gave up 3 bases, with 9 bases separating them. CDR3 amino acids: CASSLVRYDYGYTF. Here the CDR3 DNA reads TGTGCCAGCAGCTTAGTGCGGTATGACTATGGCTACACCTTC.

The chain combines TRBV12-3 or TRBV12-4 with TRBJ1-3, with 7 nucleotides matching TRBD1. V lost 3 bases and J lost 11; bases outside the gene matches: 4. The CDR3 runs to 12 residues. CDR3 DNA: TGTGCCAGCAGTTTGAGACAGGGATCCATATATTTT. Amino acids: CASSLRQGSIYF.

This clone has a single count. The V and J genes are TRBV25-1 and TRBJ1-4; D might be TRBD1 (5 bases). The ends were cut back, 6 bases at V and 6 bases at J, with 11 bases in the middle. Germline lookup yields CDR1 MGHDK and CDR2 SYGVNS. The CDR3 has 13 amino acids. The CDR3 reads CASRGQVDEKLFF. CDR3 in DNA: TGTGCCAGCAGGGGGCAGGTCGATGAAAAACTGTTTTTT.

The chain combines TRBV28 with TRBJ1-5; 7 bases line up with TRBD1. The CDR3 has 14 residues. CDR1 is MDHEN, CDR2 SYDVKM, per germline. J lost 4 bases, V lost 4 bases, and 4 bases had no gene match. The CDR3 spells CASSSSQGNQPQHF. The CDR3 nucleotides read TGTGCCAGCAGTTCATCACAGGGGAATCAGCCCCAGCATTTT.

The chain combines TRBV19 with TRBJ2-3; D is possibly TRBD2 (6 bases). The CDR3 runs 13 residues. Trimming stripped 5 bases from V and 4 bases from J, with 10 bases between. Germline V gene data show CDR1 as LNHDA and CDR2 as SQIVND (reference sequence). CDR3 region: CASSRDWADTQYF. The CDR3 DNA follows: TGTGCCAGTAGTCGGGACTGGGCAGATACGCAGTATTTT.

The rearrangement joins TRBV18 to TRBJ2-2, with D hard to call. The V end lost 3 bases, the J end lost 5 bases, and 13 bases lay between the germline ends. Germline CDR1 KGHSH, CDR2 LQKENI. This CDR3 is 15 amino acids long. Here the CDR3 reads CASSPSADFTGELFF. The DNA for the CDR3 is TGTGCCAGCTCACCTTCTGCTGACTTTACCGGGGAGCTGTTTTTT.

This CDR3 is CAWSPGIANGYTF. CDR3 DNA: TGTGCCTGGAGTCCAGGGATTGCGAACGGCTACACCTTC. V usage is TRBV30 and J usage is TRBJ1-2, with a weak D call TRBD1 (5 bases). V was shortened by 2 bases and J by 8 bases, with 15 bases between the two germline ends. The germline V gene encodes CDR1 GTSNPN and CDR2 SVGIG (reference sequence). The CDR3 runs 13 residues.

The chain couples TRBV28 to TRBJ2-2; 8 nucleotides agree with TRBD1. The CDR3 totals 16 residues. Germline CDR1 reads MDHEN; CDR2 reads SYDVKM. Trimming cost V 2 bases and J 5 bases; bases outside gene matches: 7. CDR3: CASSLPGQGGTGELFF. CDR3 sequence (DNA): TGTGCCAGCAGTTTACCCGGACAGGGAGGTACCGGGGAGCTGTTTTTT.

The V call is TRBV10-3, the J call TRBJ1-5; 7 nucleotides align to TRBD1. The CDR3 has 19 amino acids. The germline gives CDR1 ENHRY, CDR2 SYGVKD. J gave up 0 bases and V 0 bases, and 11 bases lay outside the gene matches. This CDR3 is CAISESLGAGGNSNQPQHF. Written as DNA, the CDR3 is TGTGCCATCAGTGAGTCCCTCGGGGCAGGGGGTAATAGCAATCAGCCCCAGCATTTT.